The entry that follows covers one TCR beta chain sequence. This clonotype appeared a few times. No antigen is known for it. The sample holds no much larger clone one base away, and base qualities are not on file. The data were taken from a study of T cells in Graves' hyperthyroidism and ophthalmopathy (dated by TCRdb to 2018 to 2020). In the study overall: Peripheral blood was sampled at the time of initial diagnosis, prior to any treatment. After sampling, hyperthyroidism patients received methimazole starting at 30 mg daily, and ophthalmopathy patients received high-dose intravenous methylprednisolone. The 90 to 100 discovery patients were randomly split 7:3 into training and test sets. TCR V-J signatures able to tell the groups apart were searched for in a discovery cohort of some 100 patients, of whom 43 had Graves' ophthalmopathy and about 60 had stable Graves' hyperthyroidism. In more than five Graves' hyperthyroidism patients, the study also compared T-cell repertoires from thyroid tissue with T-cell repertoires from blood. Prospective prediction of ophthalmopathy was tested in an independent validation cohort consisting of 18 hyperthyroidism patients and 15 to 17 patients who later progressed to ophthalmopathy. TCR Vbeta CDR3 sequencing of 120 to 150 peripheral blood samples (43 ophthalmopathy, under 80 hyperthyroidism and roughly 17 progressor patients) is reported in the paper. Here is what the overall study found, with its caveats: In cross-validation, a model built on a 13 V-J signature told ophthalmopathy apart from stable hyperthyroidism with less than 90% sensitivity and around 84% specificity, and in testing the same model reached 80%/75%. Most expanded thyroid clonotypes (frequency above 0.001) were also detected in blood, a finding suggesting that blood repertoires may reflect thyroid immune responses. During validation, the model predicted progression to ophthalmopathy a median of roughly six months ahead of onset, with almost 71% sensitivity and around 72% specificity. Sample size was not statistically predetermined, and investigators were not blinded to group allocation.

Ophthalmopathy patients had moderately to severely active disease, with a Clinical Activity Score of 3 or more, a NOSPECS grade of 4 or more, and a disease duration of less than 3 months. Patients with uncontrolled infections, other autoimmune diseases, pregnancy or lactation were excluded. Clinical symptoms, serum thyroxine and TRAb, thyroid ultrasound, and orbital computed tomography formed the basis for the diagnoses. Ficoll-Paque density gradient centrifugation was used to isolate PBMCs from around 10 ml of fresh peripheral blood. Total RNA was extracted with Trizol reagent, and quality was checked on an Agilent 2100 Bioanalyzer. According to the germline V gene, CDR1 reads SNHLY and CDR2 reads FYNNEI. V is clipped by 8 bases and J by 5 bases, and the sequence between their germline boundaries is 13 bases long. From the cysteine through the phenylalanine, the CDR3 covers 12 amino acids. Only CDR3 DNA remains: 36 bases, in frame from the first base.

The TCR beta CDR3 regions were amplified from the RNA transcripts. The first round of RT-PCR for the TCR CDR3 was performed with the HTBI primer set and the Qiagen OneStep RT-PCR kit. Libraries were constructed in a second round of multiplex PCR, after which size selection and purification were carried out. Sequencing of the libraries was done on an Illumina HiSeq2000 using paired-end 100 bp reads. From the authors' description of their analysis: SOAPnuke was used to process the raw data, with reads discarded if the reads contained adapters or uncalled bases, had a mean Phred below 15, or lacked an exact constant-primer or identifier match. COPE v1.2.5 was used to merge the high-quality paired reads, and each unique nucleotide sequence was defined as a clonotype. MiTCR v1.1 was used to align clonotypes to the IMGT TRBV, TRBD and TRBJ reference segments. Only V-J combinations with frequency above 0.0001, covering about 99% of repertoires, were analysed. The TCS score was defined as F50 (clonal expansion) divided by E x V (chaos), with BLOSUM62-based TCRdist calculated between CDR3 peptides within each V-J. Welch's t-statistics and random forest reduced approximately 520 V-J features to roughly 13, which were used in a naive Bayes classifier (R e1071). TCRdb reworked the public reads: Q25 trimming with fastp, MiXCR clone assembly, productive beta chains retained. Rows with a matching CDR3 protein are joined into one entry that keeps the most common DNA and genes. These V and J calls derive from TCRdb rather than the authors' analysis. In this sample the table shows over 500,000 distinct CDR3 sequences, roughly 16% of which occur a single time. The ten largest clones take up roughly 29% of the sample.

The chain joins TRBV2 to TRBJ2-7; the D gene is unclear. Sequencing was performed on blood. The sequence was obtained from a woman aged 30 to 39 with Graves' ophthalmopathy. The nucleotide sequence reads TGTGCCAGCCTGAGGCTTAGCCACGAGCAGTACTTC. Its protein is CASLRLSHEQYF.